One and the same sample provided the 15 T cell receptor beta chains below, sequenced in a study of blood T cell repertoires in COVID-19. Assay used: immunoSEQ multiplex PCR; TCRdb lists only in-frame clones, some missing. The repertoire includes 200,000 to 300,000 clones, 88% of them detected once, and 0.95% to 1.5% sits in the top ten. The specimen sequenced was PBMCs or T cells enriched from blood (not recorded which). These TCRs come from a woman in her 40s with acute COVID-19.

The chain is built from TRBV5-1 and TRBJ1-1; D possibly corresponds to TRBD1 (5 bases). Germline loops: CDR1 SGHRS, CDR2 YFSETQ. The CDR3 length is 15 residues. The V and J ends lost 4 bases and 0 bases respectively, with 13 bases between them. The CDR3 loop is CASSTSTDMNTEAFF. The CDR3 bases are TGCGCCAGCAGCACATCGACGGACATGAACACTGAAGCTTTCTTT.

The V gene is TRBV18, the J gene TRBJ1-5, with 7 bases identical to TRBD1. V lost 3 bases to trimming and J lost 5 bases; unmatched junction nucleotides: 10. The germline V gene has CDR1 KGHSH and CDR2 LQKENI. CDR3 length: 16 residues. In nucleotides, the CDR3 is TGTGCCAGCTCACCCTCCCTGAGAACAGGGGATCAGCCCCAGCATTTT. The encoded protein is CASSPSLRTGDQPQHF.

Concerning this clone: The same CDR3 can be traced to other DNA sequences in this sample. This sequence joins TRBV6-5 and TRBJ2-5; tentative D call: TRBD1 (6 bases). The V gene's germline CDR1 is MNHEY and CDR2 SVGAGI. This CDR3 spans 14 amino acids. The V gene lost 0 bases and the J gene lost 5 bases, with 10 bases spanning the gap. CDR3: CASSYSQGWETQYF. DNA for the CDR3: TGTGCCAGCAGTTACTCTCAGGGGTGGGAGACCCAGTACTTC.

V is TRBV7-2 and J is TRBJ1-4, with D perhaps matching TRBD1 (6 bases). The CDR3 covers 16 residues. The germline V and J ends were trimmed by 2 bases and 3 bases, with 13 bases remaining between them. CDR1 and CDR2 from the germline V gene are SGHTA and FQGNSA. The CDR3 region has the DNA TGTGCCAGCAGCTTATTGCTCCGGACAGCTAATGAAAAACTGTTTTTT. Translation: CASSLLLRTANEKLFF. Looking up the rest from reference TRBV7-2 and TRBJ1-4 gives the full variable domain: GAGVSQSPSNKVTEKGKDVELRCDPISGHTALYWYRQSLGQGLEFLIYFQGNSAPDKSGLPSDRFSAERTGGSVSTLTIQRTQQEDSAVYLCASSLLLRTANEKLFFGSGTQLSVL.

This clone was seen a few times. The chain employs TRBV19 and TRBJ2-6; 8 bases agree with TRBD1. Germline V CDR1 and CDR2: LNHDA, SQIVND (reference sequence). J gave up 3 bases and V 1 base, and 2 bases lay outside the gene matches. This CDR3 spans 16 amino acids. This CDR3 is CASSIGGTGGANVLTF. CDR3 bases: TGTGCCAGTAGTATAGGAGGGACAGGTGGGGCCAACGTCCTGACTTTC.

V gene TRBV7-9 combines with J gene TRBJ2-2; 8 bases are a match to TRBD2. CDR1 and CDR2 (germline): SEHNR, FQNEAQ (reference sequence). With 2 bases clipped from V and 6 bases from J, the junction kept 8 bases outside the gene matches. CDR3 length equals 16 residues. CDR3 amino acids: CASSLLVGRASGELFF. As DNA, the CDR3 is TGTGCCAGCAGCTTACTGGTCGGGAGGGCCTCCGGGGAGCTGTTTTTT.

The chain joins TRBV28 to TRBJ1-6; 7 bases are a match to TRBD1. The CDR3 runs 14 residues. Germline V lookup: CDR1 MDHEN, CDR2 SYDVKM. V gave up 6 bases and J gave up 7 bases; unmatched junction bases: 6. CDR3 protein: CASRAGTDNSPLHF. The CDR3 nucleotides read TGTGCCAGCAGGGCCGGGACAGACAATTCACCCCTCCACTTT.

V usage is TRBV5-5 and J usage is TRBJ2-7, with a tentative D call TRBD2 (6 bases). Deletions cut 6 bases from V and 2 bases from J, with 18 bases between. Per germline, CDR1 SGHKS and CDR2 YYEKEE (reference sequence). The CDR3 sequence is 15 residues long. The CDR3 bases are TGTGCCAGCAACCTTGCCGGGACTTTAACCTACGAGCAGTACTTC. The encoded protein is CASNLAGTLTYEQYF. Based on the CDR3 plus reference TRBV5-5 and TRBJ2-7, the full variable domain is DAGVTQSPTHLIKTRGQQVTLRCSPISGHKSVSWYQQVLGQGPQFIFQYYEKEERGRGNFPDRFSARQFPNYSSELNVNALLLGDSALYLCASNLAGTLTYEQYFGPGTRLTVT.

This chain uses TRBV6-1 with TRBJ1-1, with a tentative D call TRBD1 (5 bases). Germline lookup yields CDR1 MNHNS and CDR2 SASEGT. The germline V and J ends were trimmed by 4 bases and 10 bases, with 10 bases remaining between them. This CDR3 is built from 11 residues. CDR3 in amino acids: CASSARVVAFF. CDR3 coding DNA: TGTGCCAGCAGTGCCAGGGTAGTAGCTTTCTTT.

The V call is TRBV11-3, the J call TRBJ1-2, with unresolved D. This CDR3 is 13 amino acids long. The germline V gene has CDR1 SGHNT and CDR2 YENEEA. The V end lost 5 bases, the J end lost 4 bases, and 11 bases lay between the germline ends. DNA for the CDR3: TGTGCCAGCAGCGCCCCAGGATCCTATGGCTACACCTTC. Its translation is CASSAPGSYGYTF.

This clone was counted a few times. The chain uses TRBV19 and TRBJ1-2; 8 bases line up with TRBD1. There are 16 residues in the CDR3. CDR1 LNHDA and CDR2 SQIVND come from the germline V gene (reference sequence). J gave up 4 bases and V 8 bases, and 15 bases lay outside the gene matches. The CDR3 DNA reads TGTGCCAGTGACCGACAGGGGAGGGGGAGTGTCTATGGCTACACCTTC. Protein sequence: CASDRQGRGSVYGYTF.

V usage is TRBV7-3 and J usage is TRBJ1-6; D not resolved. Germline CDR1 reads SGHTA; CDR2 reads FQGTGA. V was cut by 1 base and J by 8 bases, with 9 bases left in between. This CDR3 spans 14 amino acids. This chain's CDR3 is CASSLNSLHSPLHF. The CDR3, as DNA: TGTGCCAGCAGCTTAAATTCCCTTCATTCACCCCTCCACTTT.

The rearrangement joins TRBV4-1 to TRBJ1-4, with D possibly being TRBD1 (5 bases). The CDR3 extends over 16 amino acids. V lost 3 bases and J lost 0, with 11 bases in between. Germline V gene data show CDR1 as MGHRA and CDR2 as YSYEKL. The chain's CDR3 is CASSQGRQTTNEKLFF. The CDR3 DNA reads as TGCGCCAGCAGCCAGGGCAGACAGACAACTAATGAAAAACTGTTTTTT.

The V call is TRBV29-1, the J call TRBJ1-5, with 7 nucleotides matching TRBD1. The V gene's germline CDR1 is SQVTM and CDR2 ANQGSEA. The V segment lost 4 bases and the J segment 1 base; nucleotides outside the gene matches: 7. The CDR3 is 15 amino acids. The CDR3 DNA is TGCAGCGTTGGAACCGGGACAGCGAGCAATCAGCCCCAGCATTTT. Translated: CSVGTGTASNQPQHF.

The rearrangement links TRBV10-3 to TRBJ2-3; 10 bases align to TRBD2. Germline trimming cut 0 bases from V and 6 bases from J; bases unmatched to any gene: 6. From germline, CDR1 is ENHRY and CDR2 SYGVKD. The CDR3 covers 16 residues. In nucleotides, the CDR3 is TGTGCCATCAGTGAGTCGTCTAGCGGGAGATGGGATACGCAGTATTTT. Its translation is CAISESSSGRWDTQYF.